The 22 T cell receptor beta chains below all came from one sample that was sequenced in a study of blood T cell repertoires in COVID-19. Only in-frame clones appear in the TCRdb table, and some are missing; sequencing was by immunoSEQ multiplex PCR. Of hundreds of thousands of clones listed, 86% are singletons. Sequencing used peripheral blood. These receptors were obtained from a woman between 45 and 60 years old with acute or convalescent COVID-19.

CDR3 sequence (DNA): TGTGCCAGCAGTTACGGGACAGGGTTGATGAACACTGAAGCTTTCTTT. Its protein product is CASSYGTGLMNTEAFF. The rearrangement joins TRBV6-5 to TRBJ1-1; 9 nucleotides line up with TRBD1. Per germline, CDR1 MNHEY and CDR2 SVGAGI. The CDR3 is made up of 16 amino acids. Trimming removed 2 bases from V and 0 bases from J; junction bases left unmatched: 4.

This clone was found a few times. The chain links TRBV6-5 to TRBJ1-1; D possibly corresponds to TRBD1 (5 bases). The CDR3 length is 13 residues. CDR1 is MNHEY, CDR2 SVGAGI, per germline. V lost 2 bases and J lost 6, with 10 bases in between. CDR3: CASSYGGKAEAFF. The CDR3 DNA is TGTGCCAGCAGTTACGGGGGGAAGGCTGAAGCTTTCTTT.

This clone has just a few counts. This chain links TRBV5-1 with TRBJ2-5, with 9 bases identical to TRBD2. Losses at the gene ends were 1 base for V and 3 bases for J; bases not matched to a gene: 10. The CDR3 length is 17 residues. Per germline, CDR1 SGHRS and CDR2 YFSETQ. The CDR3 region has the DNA TGCGCCAGCAGCTTGCCACTAGCGGGTTTGGGGAAAGAGACCCAGTACTTC. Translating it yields CASSLPLAGLGKETQYF.

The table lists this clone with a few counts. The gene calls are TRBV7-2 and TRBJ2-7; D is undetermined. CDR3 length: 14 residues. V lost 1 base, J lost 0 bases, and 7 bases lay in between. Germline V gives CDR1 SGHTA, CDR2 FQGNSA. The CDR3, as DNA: TGTGCCAGCAGCTTAGACAGCCCCTCCTACGAGCAGTACTTC. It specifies CASSLDSPSYEQYF.

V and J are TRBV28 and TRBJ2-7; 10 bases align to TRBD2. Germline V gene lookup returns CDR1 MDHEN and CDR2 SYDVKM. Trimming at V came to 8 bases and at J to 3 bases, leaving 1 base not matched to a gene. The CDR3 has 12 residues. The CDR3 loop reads CASLAGGYEQYF. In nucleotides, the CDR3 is TGTGCCAGCTTAGCGGGAGGCTACGAGCAGTACTTC.

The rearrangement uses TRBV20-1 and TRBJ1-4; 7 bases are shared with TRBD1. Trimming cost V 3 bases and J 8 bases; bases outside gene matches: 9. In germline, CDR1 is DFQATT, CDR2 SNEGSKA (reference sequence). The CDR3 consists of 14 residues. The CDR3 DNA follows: TGCAGTGCTAGTATCGACAGGGTCGGAGAAAAACTGTTTTTT. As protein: CSASIDRVGEKLFF.

CDR3 DNA sequence: TGTGCCAGCAGCTTACCGACACGGCAAGAGACCCAGTACTTC. Encoded protein: CASSLPTRQETQYF. V usage is TRBV7-9 and J usage is TRBJ2-5; the D is unclear. The germline V and J ends were trimmed by 2 bases and 2 bases, with 9 bases remaining between them. Germline CDR1 reads SEHNR; CDR2 reads FQNEAQ (reference sequence). The CDR3 spans 14 residues.

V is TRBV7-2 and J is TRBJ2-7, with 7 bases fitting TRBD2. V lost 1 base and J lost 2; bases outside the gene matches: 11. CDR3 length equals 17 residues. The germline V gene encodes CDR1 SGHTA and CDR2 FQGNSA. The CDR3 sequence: CASSLEAHRAGAYEQYF. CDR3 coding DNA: TGTGCCAGCAGCTTAGAAGCCCATAGGGCGGGAGCCTACGAGCAGTACTTC.

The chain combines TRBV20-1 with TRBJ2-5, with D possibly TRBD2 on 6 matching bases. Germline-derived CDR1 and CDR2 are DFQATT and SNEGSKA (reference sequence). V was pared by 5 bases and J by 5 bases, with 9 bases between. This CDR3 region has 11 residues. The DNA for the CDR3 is TGCAGTGCTCGGGGAGGCGAGACCCAGTACTTC. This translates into CSARGGETQYF.

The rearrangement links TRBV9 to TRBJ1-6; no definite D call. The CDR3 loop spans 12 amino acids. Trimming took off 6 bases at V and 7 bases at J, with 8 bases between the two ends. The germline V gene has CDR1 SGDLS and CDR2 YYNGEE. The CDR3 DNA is TGTGCCAGCACCGACGGGAATTCACCCCTCCACTTT. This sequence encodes CASTDGNSPLHF.

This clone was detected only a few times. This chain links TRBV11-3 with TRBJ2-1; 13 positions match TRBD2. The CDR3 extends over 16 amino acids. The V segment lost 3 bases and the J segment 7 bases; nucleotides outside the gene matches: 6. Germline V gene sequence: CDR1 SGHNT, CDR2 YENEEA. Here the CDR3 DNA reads TGTGCCAGCAGCTTGCGACTAGCGGGAGGAAGAAATGAGCAGTTCTTC. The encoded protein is CASSLRLAGGRNEQFF.

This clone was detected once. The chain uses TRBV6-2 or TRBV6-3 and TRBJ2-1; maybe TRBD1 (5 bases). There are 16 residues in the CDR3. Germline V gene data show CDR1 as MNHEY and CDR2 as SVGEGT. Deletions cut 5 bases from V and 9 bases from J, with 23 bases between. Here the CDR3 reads CASSPLWQGLVSEQFF. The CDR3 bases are TGTGCCAGCAGTCCCCTTTGGCAGGGCCTGGTTAGTGAGCAGTTCTTC.

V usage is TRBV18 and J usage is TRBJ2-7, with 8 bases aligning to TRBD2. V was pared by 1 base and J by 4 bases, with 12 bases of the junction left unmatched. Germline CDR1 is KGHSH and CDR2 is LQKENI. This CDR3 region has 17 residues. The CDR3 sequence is CASSPLFPAGAQYEQYF. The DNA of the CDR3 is TGTGCCAGCTCACCACTATTTCCAGCGGGGGCTCAATACGAGCAGTACTTC. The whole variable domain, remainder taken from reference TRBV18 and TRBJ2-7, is NAGVMQNPRHLVRRRGQEARLRCSPMKGHSHVYWYRQLPEEGLKFMVYLQKENIIDESGMPKERFSAEFPKEGPSILRIQQVVRGDSAAYFCASSPLFPAGAQYEQYFGPGTRLTVT.

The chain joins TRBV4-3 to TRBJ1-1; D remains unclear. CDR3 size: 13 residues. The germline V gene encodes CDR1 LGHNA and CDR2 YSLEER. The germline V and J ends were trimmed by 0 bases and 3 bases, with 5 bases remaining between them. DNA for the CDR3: TGCGCCAGCAGCCAAGAACTAGACACTGAAGCTTTCTTT. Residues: CASSQELDTEAFF.

The CDR3 sequence is CASSRGWGQSTDTQYF. Written as DNA, the CDR3 is TGTGCCAGCAGTCGAGGGTGGGGGCAGAGCACAGATACGCAGTATTTT. The V gene is TRBV7-8, the J gene TRBJ2-3; weak D call: TRBD1 (6 bases). This CDR3 comprises 16 residues. Germline V gene lookup returns CDR1 SGHVS and CDR2 FQNEAQ. The V end was cut by 6 bases, the J end by 0 bases, with 16 bases between.

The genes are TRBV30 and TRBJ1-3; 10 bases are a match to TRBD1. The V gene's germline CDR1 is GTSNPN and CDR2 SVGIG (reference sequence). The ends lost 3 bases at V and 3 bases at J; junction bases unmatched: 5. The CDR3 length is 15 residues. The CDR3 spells CAWRGTGVNGNTIYF. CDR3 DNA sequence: TGTGCCTGGAGGGGGACAGGGGTAAATGGAAACACCATATATTTT. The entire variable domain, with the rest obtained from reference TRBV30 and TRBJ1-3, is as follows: SQTIHQWPATLVQPVGSPLSLECTVEGTSNPNLYWYRQAAGRGLQLLFYSVGIGQISSEVPQNLSASRPQDRQFILSSKKLLLSDSGFYLCAWRGTGVNGNTIYFGEGSWLTVV.

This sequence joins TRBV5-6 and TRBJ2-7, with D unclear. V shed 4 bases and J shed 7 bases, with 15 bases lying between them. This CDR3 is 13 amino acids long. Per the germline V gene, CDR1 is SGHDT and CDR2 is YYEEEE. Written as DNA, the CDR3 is TGTGCCAGCAGCCCGCAAGTGGCGGTAGAGCAGTACTTC. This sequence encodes CASSPQVAVEQYF.

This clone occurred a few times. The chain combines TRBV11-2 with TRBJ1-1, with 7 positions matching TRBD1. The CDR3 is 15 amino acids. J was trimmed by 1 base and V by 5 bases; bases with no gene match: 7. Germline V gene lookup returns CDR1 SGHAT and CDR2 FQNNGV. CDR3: CASSPKTGKNTEAFF. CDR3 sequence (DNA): TGTGCCAGCAGCCCAAAGACAGGGAAGAACACTGAAGCTTTCTTT. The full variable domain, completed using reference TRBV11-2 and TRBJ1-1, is EAGVAQSPRYKIIEKRQSVAFWCNPISGHATLYWYQQILGQGPKLLIQFQNNGVVDDSQLPKDRFSAERLKGVDSTLKIQPAKLEDSAVYLCASSPKTGKNTEAFFGQGTRLTVV.

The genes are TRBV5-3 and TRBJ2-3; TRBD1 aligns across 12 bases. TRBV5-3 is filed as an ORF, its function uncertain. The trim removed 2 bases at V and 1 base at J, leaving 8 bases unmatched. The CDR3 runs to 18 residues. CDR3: CARSFRDRGRDGTDTQYF. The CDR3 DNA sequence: TGTGCCAGAAGCTTCCGGGACAGGGGGCGCGATGGCACAGATACGCAGTATTTT.

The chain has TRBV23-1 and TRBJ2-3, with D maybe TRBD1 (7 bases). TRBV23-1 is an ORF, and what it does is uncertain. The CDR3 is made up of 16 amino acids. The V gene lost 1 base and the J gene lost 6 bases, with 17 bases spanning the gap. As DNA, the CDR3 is TGCGCCAGCAGTCAATTGCACAGGGGAGGAGGGGATACGCAGTATTTT. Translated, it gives CASSQLHRGGGDTQYF.

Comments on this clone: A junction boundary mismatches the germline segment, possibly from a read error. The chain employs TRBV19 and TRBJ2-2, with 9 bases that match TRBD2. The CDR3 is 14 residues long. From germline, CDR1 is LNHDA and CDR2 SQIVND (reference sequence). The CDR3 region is CASRIAGAGGELFF. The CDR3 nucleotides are TGTGCCAGTAGGATAGCGGGAGCAGGCGGGGAGCTGTTTTTT.

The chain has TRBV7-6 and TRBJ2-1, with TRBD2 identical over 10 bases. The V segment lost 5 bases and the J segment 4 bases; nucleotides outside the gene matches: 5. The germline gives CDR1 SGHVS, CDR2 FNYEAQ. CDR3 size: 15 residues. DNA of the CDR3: TGTGCCAGCAGCCATGGACTAGCGGATTACAATGAGCAGTTCTTC. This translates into CASSHGLADYNEQFF.